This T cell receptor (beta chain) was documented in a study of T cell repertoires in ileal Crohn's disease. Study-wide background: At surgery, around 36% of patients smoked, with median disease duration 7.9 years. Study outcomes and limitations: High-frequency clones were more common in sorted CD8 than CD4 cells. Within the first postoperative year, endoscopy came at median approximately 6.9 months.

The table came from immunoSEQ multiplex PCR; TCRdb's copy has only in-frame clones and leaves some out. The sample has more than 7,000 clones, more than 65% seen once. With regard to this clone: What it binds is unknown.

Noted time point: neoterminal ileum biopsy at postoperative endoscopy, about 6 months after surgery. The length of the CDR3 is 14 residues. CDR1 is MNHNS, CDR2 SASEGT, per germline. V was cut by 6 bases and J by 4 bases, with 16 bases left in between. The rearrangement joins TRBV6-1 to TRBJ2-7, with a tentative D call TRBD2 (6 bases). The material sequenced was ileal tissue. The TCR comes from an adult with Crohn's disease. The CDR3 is CASRYGGGLYEQYF. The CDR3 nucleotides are TGTGCCAGCAGGTACGGGGGAGGTTTGTACGAGCAGTACTTC.